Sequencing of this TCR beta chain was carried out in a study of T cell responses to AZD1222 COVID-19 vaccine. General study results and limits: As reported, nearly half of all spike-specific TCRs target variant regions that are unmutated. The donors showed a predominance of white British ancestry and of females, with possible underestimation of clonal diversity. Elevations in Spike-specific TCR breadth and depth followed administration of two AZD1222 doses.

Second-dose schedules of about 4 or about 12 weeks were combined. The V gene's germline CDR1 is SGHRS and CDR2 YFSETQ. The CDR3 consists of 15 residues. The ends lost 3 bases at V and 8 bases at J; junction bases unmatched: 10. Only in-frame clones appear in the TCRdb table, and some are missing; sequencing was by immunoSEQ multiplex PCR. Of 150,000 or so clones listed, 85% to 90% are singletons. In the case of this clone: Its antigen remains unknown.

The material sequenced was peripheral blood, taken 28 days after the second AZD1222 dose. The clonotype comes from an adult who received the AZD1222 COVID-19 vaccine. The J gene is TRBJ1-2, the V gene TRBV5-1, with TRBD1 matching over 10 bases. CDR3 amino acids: CASSWRQGASMGYTF. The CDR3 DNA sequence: TGCGCCAGCAGCTGGAGACAGGGGGCGAGTATGGGCTACACCTTC.